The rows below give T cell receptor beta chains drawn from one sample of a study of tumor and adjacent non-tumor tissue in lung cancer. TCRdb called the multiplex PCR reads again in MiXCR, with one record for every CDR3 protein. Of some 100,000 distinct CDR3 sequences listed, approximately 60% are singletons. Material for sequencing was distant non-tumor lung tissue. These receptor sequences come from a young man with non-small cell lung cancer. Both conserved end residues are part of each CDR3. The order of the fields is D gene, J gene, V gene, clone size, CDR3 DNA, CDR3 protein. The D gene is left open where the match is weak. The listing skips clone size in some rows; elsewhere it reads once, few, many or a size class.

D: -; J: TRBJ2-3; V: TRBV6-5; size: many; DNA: TGTGCCAGCAGTTACGGGACGATCACAGATACGCAGTATTTT; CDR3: CASSYGTITDTQYF
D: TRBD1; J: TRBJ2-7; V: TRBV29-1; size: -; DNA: TGTAGCGTTCGACAGGGGGAAACTTACGAGCAGTACTTC; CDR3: CSVRQGETYEQYF
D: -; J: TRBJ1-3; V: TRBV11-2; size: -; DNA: TGTGCCAGCAGGCTGGACCTGGGAAATACCATATATTTT; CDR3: CASRLDLGNTIYF
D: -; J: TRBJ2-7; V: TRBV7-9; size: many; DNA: TGTGCCAGCAGCTTAGCGCTGGAGGGCGGCCACGAGCAGTACTTC; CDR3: CASSLALEGGHEQYF
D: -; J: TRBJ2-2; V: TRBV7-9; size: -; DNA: TGTGCCAGCCGGTCGCAGCCGAACACCGGGGAGCTGTTTTTT; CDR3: CASRSQPNTGELFF
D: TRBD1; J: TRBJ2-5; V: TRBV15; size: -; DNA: TGTGCCACCAGCAGAGATCAGTTGACAGGGGGAACCCAGTACTTC; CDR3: CATSRDQLTGGTQYF
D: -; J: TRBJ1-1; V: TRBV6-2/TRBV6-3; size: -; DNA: TGTGCCAGCACGGGAAAGGCGAACACTGAACCTTTCTTT; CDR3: CASTGKANTEPFF
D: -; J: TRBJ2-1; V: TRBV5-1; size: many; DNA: TGCGCCAGCAGCTTGGAGCGATATCAATACAATGAGCAGTTCTTC; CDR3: CASSLERYQYNEQFF
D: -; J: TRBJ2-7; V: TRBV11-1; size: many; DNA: TGTGCCAGCAGCTTTTCTGCAGCCTACGAGCGGTACTTC; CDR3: CASSFSAAYERYF
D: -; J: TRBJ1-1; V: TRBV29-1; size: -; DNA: TGCAGCGTATGGAATACCTTGAAGACTGAAGCTTTCTTT; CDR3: CSVWNTLKTEAFF
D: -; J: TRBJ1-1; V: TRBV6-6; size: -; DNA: TGTGTCAGCAGTTACGTGGGGGGCGGTGGGACTGAGGCTTTCTTT; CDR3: CVSSYVGGGGTEAFF